Presented here are 25 T cell receptor beta chains from one specimen sequenced in a study of cytomegalovirus exposure and HLA in healthy donors. PCR amplification relied on 60 Vbeta primers (plus 13 Jbeta primers). The assay was immunoSEQ multiplex PCR, and TCRdb's table has in-frame clones only and misses some. The sample contains some 52,000 clones, 60% to 75% of which appear only once. The sample consisted of PBMCs. These receptors were taken from a woman in her 50s in good health and CMV-seronegative.

The DNA for the CDR3 is TGTGCCAGCAGCTTGTCCCACTCCTACAATGAGCAGTTCTTC. Translation: CASSLSHSYNEQFF. This rearrangement joins TRBV5-8 to TRBJ2-1; no reliable D call. Between the trimmed V and J ends, which lost 1 base and 0 bases, there was a span of 5 bases. Per germline, CDR1 SGHTS and CDR2 YDEGEE. The CDR3 length is 14 residues. Filled out from reference TRBV5-8 and TRBJ2-1, the complete variable domain reads EAGVTQSPTHLIKTRGQQATLRCSPISGHTSVYWYQQALGLGLQFLLWYDEGEERNRGNFPPRFSGRQFPNYSSELNVNALELEDSALYLCASSLSHSYNEQFFGPGTRLTVL.

The chain uses TRBV5-1 and TRBJ2-7; 10 bases agree with TRBD1. CDR3 length equals 14 residues. Germline V gene data show CDR1 as SGHRS and CDR2 as YFSETQ. J was trimmed by 5 bases and V by 2 bases; bases with no gene match: 4. The CDR3 sequence is CASSFRDRGDEQYF. CDR3 coding DNA: TGCGCCAGCAGCTTCCGGGACAGGGGTGACGAGCAGTACTTC.

A few counts support this clone. The chain couples TRBV2 to TRBJ2-5; D gene uncertain. Trimming pared 2 bases from V and 1 base from J, leaving 8 bases between. Germline CDR1 reads SNHLY; CDR2 reads FYNNEI. CDR3 length: 14 residues. In nucleotides, the CDR3 is TGTGCCAGCAGTGAAACAACAGCCCAAGAGACCCAGTACTTC. This gives the protein CASSETTAQETQYF.

This clone was seen a handful of times. The rearrangement links TRBV18 to TRBJ2-2; 7 bases are shared with TRBD1. The CDR3 covers 16 residues. CDR1 KGHSH and CDR2 LQKENI come from the germline V gene. J was trimmed by 5 bases and V by 0 bases; bases with no gene match: 6. Here the CDR3 reads CASSPPVAGGTGELFF. In DNA, the CDR3 is TGTGCCAGCTCACCACCAGTAGCAGGGGGAACCGGGGAGCTGTTTTTT.

The chain recombines TRBV6-1 with TRBJ1-1; 8 bases line up with TRBD1. The germline gives CDR1 MNHNS, CDR2 SASEGT. The CDR3 is made up of 16 amino acids. The trim removed 3 bases at V and 0 bases at J, leaving 6 bases unmatched. The CDR3 nucleotides are TGTGCCAGCAGTGATTCTTCGACAGGGGTGAACACTGAAGCTTTCTTT. Its translation: CASSDSSTGVNTEAFF.

The genes are TRBV18 and TRBJ2-7, with 7 bases matching TRBD1. CDR1 is KGHSH, CDR2 LQKENI, per germline. There are 12 residues in the CDR3. V lost 5 bases to trimming and J lost 7 bases; unmatched junction nucleotides: 5. In DNA form, the CDR3 reads TGTGCCAGCTCATGGGACAGCCTGGAGCAGTACTTC. It is translated as CASSWDSLEQYF. Combining the CDR3 with reference TRBV18 and TRBJ2-7 gives the whole variable domain NAGVMQNPRHLVRRRGQEARLRCSPMKGHSHVYWYRQLPEEGLKFMVYLQKENIIDESGMPKERFSAEFPKEGPSILRIQQVVRGDSAAYFCASSWDSLEQYFGPGTRLTVT.

This clone was detected once. This rearrangement joins TRBV30 to TRBJ2-7; D perhaps matches TRBD2 (5 bases). This CDR3 spans 12 amino acids. V was clipped by 1 base and J by 6 bases, with 10 bases between them. Germline CDR1 GTSNPN, CDR2 SVGIG (reference sequence). The chain's CDR3 is CAWSEEVGEQYF. For the CDR3, the DNA is TGTGCCTGGAGTGAGGAGGTTGGCGAGCAGTACTTC. Filled out from reference TRBV30 and TRBJ2-7, the complete variable domain reads SQTIHQWPATLVQPVGSPLSLECTVEGTSNPNLYWYRQAAGRGLQLLFYSVGIGQISSEVPQNLSASRPQDRQFILSSKKLLLSDSGFYLCAWSEEVGEQYFGPGTRLTVT.

The chain links TRBV29-1 to TRBJ2-1; TRBD2 agrees at 8 bases. Germline CDR1 and CDR2: SQVTM and ANQGSEA. V was clipped by 7 bases and J by 0 bases; unmatched bases: 5. This CDR3 is 14 amino acids long. The CDR3 bases are TGCAGCGCCGCGACTAGCGTCTCCTACAATGAGCAGTTCTTC. Its translation is CSAATSVSYNEQFF.

V gene TRBV7-9 combines with J gene TRBJ2-2; D is undetermined. This CDR3 spans 13 amino acids. V was clipped by 5 bases and J by 6 bases, with 10 bases between them. CDR1 SEHNR and CDR2 FQNEAQ come from the germline V gene (reference sequence). DNA for the CDR3: TGTGCCAGCAGCGTCCCCGAGCCCGGGGAGCTGTTTTTT. Protein sequence: CASSVPEPGELFF.

The chain has TRBV4-1 and TRBJ2-3; TRBD2 agrees at 12 bases. Trimming removed 4 bases from V and 2 bases from J; junction bases left unmatched: 4. The CDR3 contains 16 residues. Germline V gene sequence: CDR1 MGHRA, CDR2 YSYEKL. Here the CDR3 reads CASSRGLAGNTDTQYF. CDR3 nucleotides: TGCGCCAGCAGCCGCGGACTAGCGGGAAACACAGATACGCAGTATTTT.

This sequence joins TRBV9 and TRBJ1-4; D is undetermined. Germline CDR1 and CDR2: SGDLS and YYNGEE. Trimming removed 4 bases from V and 0 bases from J, with 7 bases in between. This CDR3 contains 14 residues. The CDR3 DNA is TGTGCCAGCAGCCCCACAGCAACTAATGAAAAACTGTTTTTT. It is translated as CASSPTATNEKLFF.

The rearrangement joins TRBV16 to TRBJ2-7, with 7 positions matching TRBD1. Germline loops: CDR1 KGHSY, CDR2 FQNENV. This CDR3 is built from 14 residues. After removal of 2 bases from V and 7 bases from J, the junction contained 8 bases not matched to a gene. In DNA, the CDR3 is TGTGCCAGCAGCCAACGGGACAGCTCGCTGGAGCAGTACTTC. Amino acids: CASSQRDSSLEQYF.

This clone was seen a handful of times. This sequence joins TRBV5-5 and TRBJ2-1, with 10 bases identical to TRBD2. Per the germline V gene, CDR1 is SGHKS and CDR2 is YYEKEE (reference sequence). Germline trimming cut 4 bases from V and 4 bases from J; bases unmatched to any gene: 11. The CDR3 sequence is 17 residues long. The CDR3 region is CASSQGIGLAAYNEQFF. As DNA, the CDR3 is TGTGCCAGCAGCCAAGGTATCGGACTAGCGGCTTACAATGAGCAGTTCTTC.

The rearrangement joins TRBV11-2 to TRBJ2-2; D is unresolved. V lost 5 bases and J lost 1, with 5 bases in between. The CDR3 loop spans 13 amino acids. Germline CDR1 reads SGHAT; CDR2 reads FQNNGV. In DNA, the CDR3 is TGTGCCAGCAGCGAACAGAACACCGGGGAGCTGTTTTTT. This encodes CASSEQNTGELFF.

The DNA for the CDR3 is TGTGCCAGCAGTTTTCTAGGGGTCAACGAGCAGTACTTC. Translated: CASSFLGVNEQYF. V and J are TRBV27 and TRBJ2-7, with a possible D match to TRBD1 (5 bases). The CDR3 is 13 residues long. V shed 3 bases and J shed 5 bases, with 11 bases lying between them. Germline V gives CDR1 MNHEY, CDR2 SMNVEV (reference sequence).

The V call is TRBV28, the J call TRBJ2-7; D call uncertain. CDR3 length: 12 residues. The V gene lost 3 bases and the J gene lost 3 bases, with 6 bases spanning the gap. Germline V CDR1 and CDR2: MDHEN, SYDVKM. CDR3 loop: CASSFSRYEQYF. The DNA of the CDR3 is TGTGCCAGCAGTTTCTCCCGCTACGAGCAGTACTTC.

The V call is TRBV5-6, the J call TRBJ2-5; possible D gene TRBD1, 6 bases. The CDR3 spans 13 residues. Germline V lookup: CDR1 SGHDT, CDR2 YYEEEE. Trimming removed 1 base from V and 5 bases from J, with 9 bases in between. In DNA, the CDR3 is TGTGCCAGCAGCTTGATGAGGGGGGAGACCCAGTACTTC. It specifies CASSLMRGETQYF.

The chain couples TRBV7-9 to TRBJ1-1; unclear D gene. CDR3 size: 14 residues. In germline, CDR1 is SEHNR, CDR2 FQNEAQ (reference sequence). V lost 2 bases, J lost 2 bases, and 9 bases lay in between. The CDR3 DNA reads TGTGCCAGCAGCTTATTTCCAGGCAACACTGAAGCTTTCTTT. Translation gives CASSLFPGNTEAFF. Complete variable domain (other parts from reference TRBV7-9 and TRBJ1-1): DTGVSQNPRHKITKRGQNVTFRCDPISEHNRLYWYRQTLGQGPEFLTYFQNEAQLEKSRLLSDRFSAERPKGSFSTLEIQRTEQGDSAMYLCASSLFPGNTEAFFGQGTRLTVV.

In this sample, this clone turned up a few times. The gene calls are TRBV6-5 and TRBJ1-1; maybe TRBD1 (5 bases). The ends were cut back, 0 bases at V and 1 base at J, with 6 bases in the middle. Germline loops: CDR1 MNHEY, CDR2 SVGAGI. There are 14 residues in the CDR3. The CDR3 coding sequence is TGTGCCAGCAGTTACTCCGGGGGGAACACTGAAGCTTTCTTT. It encodes CASSYSGGNTEAFF.

The chain uses TRBV11-2 and TRBJ2-7; 12 bases are a match to TRBD1. V was clipped by 4 bases and J by 5 bases; unmatched bases: 6. CDR3 length equals 15 residues. Germline V gene data show CDR1 as SGHAT and CDR2 as FQNNGV. DNA for the CDR3: TGTGCCAGCAGCTGGCCGGGACAGGGGGCGAACGAGCAGTACTTC. Translating it yields CASSWPGQGANEQYF.

This clone appeared a single time. V usage is TRBV4-2 and J usage is TRBJ2-3; D perhaps matches TRBD2 (6 bases). In germline, CDR1 is LGHNA, CDR2 YNFKEQ. V was clipped by 2 bases and J by 0 bases, with 9 bases between them. This CDR3 is 15 amino acids long. The DNA of the CDR3 is TGTGCCAGCAGCCAAAACGGAGGGAGCACAGATACGCAGTATTTT. It translates to CASSQNGGSTDTQYF.

The table lists this clone with a few counts. The J gene is TRBJ1-5, the V gene TRBV6-5, with 10 bases aligning to TRBD1. Germline values: CDR1 MNHEY, CDR2 SVGAGI. The J segment lost 4 bases and the V segment lost 6 bases, leaving 6 bases of the junction unmatched. The CDR3 is 15 amino acids. The CDR3 is CASRSTGGPNQPQHF. CDR3 nucleotide sequence: TGTGCCAGCAGGTCGACAGGGGGCCCTAATCAGCCCCAGCATTTT.

This clone was recorded a few times. V usage is TRBV2 and J usage is TRBJ2-7; TRBD2 is a possible D gene (6 bases). Germline CDR1 and CDR2: SNHLY and FYNNEI. V lost 11 bases and J lost 0, with 11 bases in between. The CDR3 length is 12 residues. The CDR3 reads CAAGGFSYEQYF. The CDR3 nucleotides read TGTGCCGCCGGGGGTTTCTCCTACGAGCAGTACTTC.

The chain combines TRBV28 with TRBJ2-3; TRBD1 might be the D (5 bases). The CDR3 consists of 13 residues. V lost 10 bases, J lost 0 bases, and 11 bases lay in between. Per germline, CDR1 MDHEN and CDR2 SYDVKM. CDR3 protein: CATHRQSTDTQYF. CDR3 in DNA: TGTGCCACCCATCGACAGAGCACAGATACGCAGTATTTT.

V gene TRBV10-3 combines with J gene TRBJ2-7; maybe TRBD1 (6 bases). The CDR3 is made up of 15 amino acids. Germline CDR1 ENHRY, CDR2 SYGVKD. V gave up 3 bases and J gave up 6 bases, with 18 bases separating them. Written as DNA, the CDR3 is TGTGCCATCAGTGACCCCAATGGGGGCAGTCGCGAGCAGTACTTC. Translated: CAISDPNGGSREQYF.